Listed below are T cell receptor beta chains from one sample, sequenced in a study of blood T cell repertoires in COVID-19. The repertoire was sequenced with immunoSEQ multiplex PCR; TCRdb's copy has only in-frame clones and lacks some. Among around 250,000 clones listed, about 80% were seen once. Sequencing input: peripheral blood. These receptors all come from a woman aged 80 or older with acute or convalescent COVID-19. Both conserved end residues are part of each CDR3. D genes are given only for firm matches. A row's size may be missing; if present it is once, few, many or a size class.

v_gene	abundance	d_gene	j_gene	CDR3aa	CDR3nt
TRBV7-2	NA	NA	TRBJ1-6	CASSFKSGLNSPLHF	TGTGCCAGCAGCTTCAAGTCAGGGCTTAATTCACCCCTCCACTTT
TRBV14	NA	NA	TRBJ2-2	CASSQATGAGELFF	TGTGCCAGCAGCCAAGCGACGGGAGCCGGGGAGCTGTTTTTT
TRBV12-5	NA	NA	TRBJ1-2	CASGVQGNYGYTF	TGTGCTAGTGGAGTCCAGGGAAACTATGGCTACACCTTC
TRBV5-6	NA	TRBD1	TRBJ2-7	CASSIGTGRGEQYF	TGTGCCAGCAGCATAGGGACAGGGCGAGGCGAGCAGTACTTC
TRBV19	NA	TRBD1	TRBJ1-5	CASSIGGTGSSSNQPQHF	TGTGCCAGTAGTATAGGTGGGACAGGGAGTTCGAGCAATCAGCCCCAGCATTTT
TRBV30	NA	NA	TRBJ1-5	CAWSANGGRNQPQHF	TGTGCCTGGAGTGCGAATGGGGGCCGCAATCAGCCCCAGCATTTT
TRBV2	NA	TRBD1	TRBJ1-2	CASRQGANYGYTF	TGTGCCAGTCGACAGGGGGCTAACTATGGCTACACCTTC
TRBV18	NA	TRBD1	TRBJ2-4	CASSRTGAVQAIQYF	TGTGCCAGCTCACGGACAGGGGCCGTACAAGCCATTCAGTACTTC
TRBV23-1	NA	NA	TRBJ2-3	CASSQVAVNTQYF	TGCGCCAGCAGTCAAGTCGCGGTCAATACGCAGTATTTT
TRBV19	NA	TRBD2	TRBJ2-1	CASSRVAGLNEQFF	TGTGCCAGTAGTCGGGTAGCGGGGCTCAATGAGCAGTTCTTC
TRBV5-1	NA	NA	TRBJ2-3	CASSRDTLTDTQYF	TGCGCCAGCAGCCGGGACACACTCACAGATACGCAGTATTTT
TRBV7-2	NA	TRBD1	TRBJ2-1	CASSWDRGIYNEQFF	TGTGCCAGCAGCTGGGACAGGGGGATCTACAATGAGCAGTTCTTC
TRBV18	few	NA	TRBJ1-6	CASSSASDNSPLHF	TGTGCCAGCTCATCAGCTAGCGATAATTCACCCCTCCACTTT